Listed below are T cell receptor beta chains from one sample, sequenced in a study of identical twins. TCRdb re-derived calls from the 5' RACE reads in MiXCR, one entry per CDR3 protein. Here the sample spans approximately 150,000 distinct CDR3 sequences, approximately 4% being singletons. Specimen: memory T cells sorted from blood. The receptor source for this set is a man younger than 35 in good health. The CDR3 runs from the conserved cysteine through the conserved F or W. Each record gives: D gene, clone size, V gene, J gene, CDR3 DNA, CDR3 protein. A D gene is named only where the DNA matches it firmly. Clone size is shown for a subset of rows, as once, few, many or a class of expanded clone.

D gene: TRBD1
clone size: many
V gene: TRBV27
J gene: TRBJ1-5
CDR3 DNA: TGTGCCAGCAGTCAGGCGACAGGGCGGAATCAGCCCCAGCATTTT
CDR3 protein: CASSQATGRNQPQHF

D gene: TRBD1
clone size: many
V gene: TRBV27
J gene: TRBJ2-7
CDR3 DNA: TGTGCCAGCAGACCCGGGACAGGGAAATACGAGCAGTACTTC
CDR3 protein: CASRPGTGKYEQYF

D gene: -
clone size: many
V gene: TRBV20-1
J gene: TRBJ2-1
CDR3 DNA: TGCAGTGCTAGCAATGAGCAGTTCTTC
CDR3 protein: CSASNEQFF

D gene: -
clone size: many
V gene: TRBV6-2/TRBV6-3
J gene: TRBJ2-7
CDR3 DNA: TGTGCCAGCAGGTCACAGGGATACGAGCAGTACTTC
CDR3 protein: CASRSQGYEQYF

D gene: -
clone size: many
V gene: TRBV5-1
J gene: TRBJ2-2
CDR3 DNA: TGCGCCAGCAGCTTCGGGACATCGAACACCGGGGAGCTGTTTTTT
CDR3 protein: CASSFGTSNTGELFF

D gene: TRBD2
clone size: many
V gene: TRBV6-5
J gene: TRBJ2-3
CDR3 DNA: TGTGCCAGCAGTTACTCGAGTCTAGCGGGATCAAGGGATACGCAGTATTTT
CDR3 protein: CASSYSSLAGSRDTQYF

D gene: TRBD2
clone size: -
V gene: TRBV5-4
J gene: TRBJ2-5
CDR3 DNA: TGTGCCACGTTCGGGAGGGCGGAAGAGACCCAGTACTTC
CDR3 protein: CATFGRAEETQYF

D gene: -
clone size: many
V gene: TRBV29-1
J gene: TRBJ1-3
CDR3 DNA: TGCAGCGTCTCGGACCGATCAGCAGGAAACACCATATATTTT
CDR3 protein: CSVSDRSAGNTIYF

D gene: -
clone size: many
V gene: TRBV6-4
J gene: TRBJ2-3
CDR3 DNA: TGTGCCAGCAGTGACGGCGAGGTTAGCACAGATACGCAGTATTTT
CDR3 protein: CASSDGEVSTDTQYF

D gene: -
clone size: many
V gene: TRBV5-1
J gene: TRBJ2-5
CDR3 DNA: TGCGCCAGCAGCTTGGGGTCCGGGCCAGAGACCCAGTACTTC
CDR3 protein: CASSLGSGPETQYF

D gene: TRBD1
clone size: many
V gene: TRBV7-9
J gene: TRBJ2-3
CDR3 DNA: TGTGCCAGCAGCTTAGTTGGTCCGACAGGGCCCACAGATACGCAGTATTTT
CDR3 protein: CASSLVGPTGPTDTQYF

D gene: TRBD1
clone size: many
V gene: TRBV29-1
J gene: TRBJ2-7
CDR3 DNA: TGCAGCGTGGAGAGGGACAGCTACGAGCAGTACTTC
CDR3 protein: CSVERDSYEQYF

D gene: -
clone size: many
V gene: TRBV29-1
J gene: TRBJ2-1
CDR3 DNA: TGCAGCGTGAAGATGACGGGAAGCTCCTACAATGAGCAGTTCTTC
CDR3 protein: CSVKMTGSSYNEQFF

D gene: -
clone size: many
V gene: TRBV15
J gene: TRBJ2-1
CDR3 DNA: TGTGCCACCAGCAGAGCCGGGGGCGTCTACAATGAGCAGTTCTTC
CDR3 protein: CATSRAGGVYNEQFF

D gene: TRBD2
clone size: many
V gene: TRBV7-2
J gene: TRBJ2-7
CDR3 DNA: TGTGCCAGCAGCTTAGCCCGGACTAGCGAGCAGTACTTC
CDR3 protein: CASSLARTSEQYF

D gene: TRBD2
clone size: many
V gene: TRBV20-1
J gene: TRBJ2-7
CDR3 DNA: TGCAGTGCTAGAGGGGCTAGCGGGAGTAAATACGAGCAGTACTTC
CDR3 protein: CSARGASGSKYEQYF

D gene: TRBD1
clone size: many
V gene: TRBV28
J gene: TRBJ2-7
CDR3 DNA: TGTGCCAGCAGCCGGACAGGGTTCGAGCAGTACTTC
CDR3 protein: CASSRTGFEQYF

D gene: -
clone size: many
V gene: TRBV14
J gene: TRBJ2-3
CDR3 DNA: TGTGCCAGCAGCCAAAATCCCCCGCCAGATACGCAGTATTTT
CDR3 protein: CASSQNPPPDTQYF

D gene: -
clone size: many
V gene: TRBV25-1
J gene: TRBJ2-2
CDR3 DNA: TGTGCCAGCAGTCTTGTGACGGGGGCGAACACCGGGGAGCTGTTTTTT
CDR3 protein: CASSLVTGANTGELFF

D gene: TRBD2
clone size: many
V gene: TRBV3-1
J gene: TRBJ2-3
CDR3 DNA: TGTGCCAGCAGCCAAGTGACTAGCGGGAGTGATACGCAGTATTTT
CDR3 protein: CASSQVTSGSDTQYF

D gene: TRBD1
clone size: few
V gene: TRBV18
J gene: TRBJ1-1
CDR3 DNA: TGTGCCAGCTCACTATCGTTAGGGACAGAGAACACTGAAGCTTTCTTT
CDR3 protein: CASSLSLGTENTEAFF

D gene: TRBD2
clone size: many
V gene: TRBV6-2/TRBV6-3
J gene: TRBJ2-7
CDR3 DNA: TGTGCCAGCAGCTGGACTAGCGGGAGACGCGAGCAGTACTTC
CDR3 protein: CASSWTSGRREQYF